Listed here is a single T cell receptor (beta chain). The sample comes from a study of blood T cell repertoires in COVID-19. Repertoires were generated with immunoSEQ multiplex PCR, while TCRdb's copy carries only in-frame clones and drops some. This sample has roughly 300,000 clones; nearly 90% occur once, and the top ten carry approximately 5.4%. Germline V CDR1 and CDR2: KGHSH, LQKENI. The CDR3 is 21 amino acids. J was trimmed by 5 bases and V by 4 bases; bases with no gene match: 23. Enrolled through a virtual design, the participants were between roughly 18 and 95 years of age and came from some 26 US areas. Assignments of participants to cohorts depended upon their own reported clinical history.

The source is a woman under 40 who had recovered from COVID-19. Sequenced: PBMCs or T cells enriched from blood (not recorded which). V usage is TRBV18 and J usage is TRBJ2-1; 10 bases fit TRBD2. This chain's CDR3 is CASSRYIPSAGGLRINNEQFF. The CDR3 region has the DNA TGTGCCAGCTCACGCTATATACCCTCAGCGGGGGGGCTGAGGATCAACAATGAGCAGTTCTTC.